The 22 T cell receptor beta chains presented below share a single source sample, sequenced in a study of T-cell memory formation after mild COVID-19. Via MiXCR, TCRdb re-called the 5' RACE reads, giving one row per CDR3 protein. The repertoire holds about 240,000 distinct CDR3 sequences, with 7.5% to 10% as singletons. The specimen sequenced was PBMCs or a T cell subset sorted from them (not recorded which). All receptors come from a man between 18 and 35 years old who had mild COVID-19 (a few samples of this study predate the infection). Cell type and time point are not known.

This clonotype turned up a few times. The chain employs TRBV6-2 or TRBV6-3 and TRBJ2-3, with TRBD1 matching over 8 bases. V was clipped by 7 bases and J by 8 bases; unmatched bases: 5. Germline CDR1 reads MNHEY; CDR2 reads SVGEGT. This CDR3 contains 12 residues. The CDR3, as DNA: TGTGCCAGCACACAGGGGGTTTTTACGCAGTATTTT. It is translated as CASTQGVFTQYF.

In its sample, this clonotype was seen a few times. This sequence joins TRBV15 and TRBJ2-6; 8 bases fit TRBD1. This CDR3 contains 16 residues. V trimming: 1 base; J trimming: 10 bases; junction bases outside the gene matches: 9. Germline CDR1 reads LNHNV; CDR2 reads YYDKDF (reference sequence). The DNA for the CDR3 is TGTGCCACCAGCAGAGTAGTAAAACAGGGGGAAAACGTCCTGACTTTC. This codes for CATSRVVKQGENVLTF.

About this clonotype itself: One end of the junction fails to match germline, which may point to a read error. V is TRBV12-3 or TRBV12-4 and J is TRBJ1-2, with D hard to call. The length of the CDR3 is 9 residues. The CDR3 DNA reads as TGTGCCAGCACCGTCCATCGACCATTC. Its translation is CASTVHRPF.

The sample holds a few counts of this clonotype. The gene calls are TRBV7-6 and TRBJ2-3; tentatively, D is TRBD1 (5 bases). Trimming pared 1 base from V and 7 bases from J, leaving 12 bases between. This CDR3 spans 14 amino acids. Looked up from germline, CDR1 is SGHVS and CDR2 is FNYEAQ. CDR3 sequence reads: CASSLEVTDNTQYF. In DNA, the CDR3 is TGTGCCAGCAGCTTAGAGGTGACAGATAATACGCAGTATTTT.

This clonotype was seen once. The chain recombines TRBV12-3 or TRBV12-4 with TRBJ2-1; 11 bases line up with TRBD2. The CDR3 is made up of 15 amino acids. Germline trimming cut 5 bases from V and 4 bases from J; bases unmatched to any gene: 4. The CDR3, as DNA: TGTGCCAGCAGTCGTAGCGGGGGGGAATACAATGAGCAGTTCTTC. It specifies CASSRSGGEYNEQFF.

The chain links TRBV5-1 to TRBJ2-3; 7 bases line up with TRBD1. After removal of 4 bases from V and 5 bases from J, the junction contained 10 bases not matched to a gene. Looked up from germline, CDR1 is SGHRS and CDR2 is YFSETQ. The CDR3 sequence is 15 residues long. CDR3 DNA: TGCGCCAGCAGCGAGCTACAGGGGACGATAGATACGCAGTATTTT. It codes for CASSELQGTIDTQYF.

V usage is TRBV5-1 and J usage is TRBJ1-2; 9 nucleotides align to TRBD1. Germline V gene sequence: CDR1 SGHRS, CDR2 YFSETQ. This CDR3 is 14 amino acids long. The V gene end was trimmed by 8 bases and the J gene end by 0 bases; junction bases not matched to a gene: 5. For the CDR3, the DNA is TGCGCCAGTGGGACAGGGCTGGCTAACTATGGCTACACCTTC. It yields the protein CASGTGLANYGYTF.

The chain has TRBV2 and TRBJ2-5; D remains ambiguous. The CDR3 extends over 11 amino acids. Per germline, CDR1 SNHLY and CDR2 FYNNEI. V lost 6 bases and J lost 3, with 5 bases in between. The CDR3 here is CASRVEETQYF. The CDR3 nucleotides read TGTGCCAGCAGGGTGGAAGAGACCCAGTACTTC. The entire variable domain, with the rest obtained from reference TRBV2 and TRBJ2-5, is as follows: EPEVTQTPSHQVTQMGQEVILRCVPISNHLYFYWYRQILGQKVEFLVSFYNNEISEKSEIFDDQFSVERPDGSNFTLKIRSTKLEDSAMYFCASRVEETQYFGPGTRLLVL.

A few counts support this clonotype. This chain links TRBV5-1 with TRBJ1-4; weak D call: TRBD1 (6 bases). The CDR3 spans 17 residues. V was clipped by 4 bases and J by 4 bases, with 20 bases between them. Germline assignment: CDR1 SGHRS and CDR2 YFSETQ. The CDR3 sequence: CASSPKPTTGINEKLFF. In DNA, the CDR3 is TGCGCCAGCAGCCCTAAGCCTACGACAGGAATTAATGAAAAACTGTTTTTT.

This rearrangement joins TRBV20-1 to TRBJ2-7; D is possibly TRBD2 (6 bases). Looked up from germline, CDR1 is DFQATT and CDR2 is SNEGSKA (reference sequence). This CDR3 region has 12 residues. Trimming removed 3 bases at V and 4 bases at J, with 10 bases between. The CDR3 region is CSASLDYYEQYV. For the CDR3, the DNA is TGCAGTGCTAGCCTGGACTATTACGAGCAGTACGTC.

This clonotype appeared a few times. The chain combines TRBV4-1 with TRBJ2-1, with 8 bases fitting TRBD1. V shed 3 bases and J 7 bases; nucleotides not matched to a gene: 2. The germline V gene has CDR1 MGHRA and CDR2 YSYEKL. The CDR3 is made up of 13 amino acids. CDR3 sequence: CASSHDRGNEQFF. The DNA of the CDR3 is TGCGCCAGCAGCCACGACAGGGGTAATGAGCAGTTCTTC.

This clonotype occurred many times. The V and J genes are TRBV4-1 and TRBJ1-1; D gene uncertain. Germline CDR1 and CDR2: MGHRA and YSYEKL. The CDR3 consists of 13 residues. V lost 4 bases and J lost 0, with 6 bases in between. In DNA, the CDR3 is TGCGCCAGCAGCCTACGGATGAACACTGAAGCTTTCTTT. Translating it yields CASSLRMNTEAFF.

The J gene is TRBJ1-6, the V gene TRBV12-3 or TRBV12-4, with D perhaps matching TRBD1 (6 bases). CDR3 length: 15 amino acids. V was clipped by 4 bases and J by 10 bases, with 17 bases between them. In DNA, the CDR3 is TGTGCCAGCAGTTGGGGGCCCGTGGGACGGTCACCCCTCCACTTT. Its translation: CASSWGPVGRSPLHF.

This clonotype was recorded many times. The rearrangement joins TRBV7-9 to TRBJ2-7, with TRBD1 identical over 8 bases. Looked up from germline, CDR1 is SEHNR and CDR2 is FQNEAQ (reference sequence). V lost 0 bases to trimming and J lost 4 bases; unmatched junction nucleotides: 8. This CDR3 comprises 16 residues. CDR3 DNA: TGTGCCAGCAGCTTAGCTCGGAACAGGGGGGAATACGAGCAGTACTTC. Its protein product is CASSLARNRGEYEQYF.

This clonotype has only a few counts. The J gene is TRBJ1-2, the V gene TRBV15; D remains ambiguous. The CDR3 totals 15 residues. CDR1 LNHNV and CDR2 YYDKDF come from the germline V gene (reference sequence). The V end lost 0 bases, the J end lost 4 bases, and 12 bases lay between the germline ends. The CDR3: CATSRDLIGSYGYTF. The CDR3 DNA is TGTGCCACCAGCAGAGATCTAATAGGTTCCTATGGCTACACCTTC.

The chain uses TRBV20-1 and TRBJ2-5; D may be TRBD2 (5 bases). The CDR3 spans 13 residues. V gave up 3 bases and J gave up 4 bases, with 12 bases separating them. Germline V gene data show CDR1 as DFQATT and CDR2 as SNEGSKA (reference sequence). Written as DNA, the CDR3 is TGCAGTGCTAGCTACGGGGTCCCAGAGACCCAGTACTTC. This sequence encodes CSASYGVPETQYF.

The CDR3 DNA is TGTGCCAGCAGCTTAGAGGGGACGGTCACCTACGAGCAGTACTTC. Its translation is CASSLEGTVTYEQYF. The gene calls are TRBV7-8 and TRBJ2-7, with D perhaps TRBD1 or TRBD2 (5 bases each). The V end was cut by 1 base, the J end by 2 bases, with 12 bases between. The CDR3 has 15 amino acids. CDR1 and CDR2 from the germline V gene are SGHVS and FQNEAQ.

Many counts were recorded for this clonotype. The J gene is TRBJ2-7, the V gene TRBV12-3 or TRBV12-4; 11 bases align to TRBD1. The CDR3 sequence is 15 residues long. The J segment lost 3 bases and the V segment lost 5 bases, leaving 6 bases of the junction unmatched. The CDR3 is CASSSAGTGGYEQYF. The CDR3 nucleotides read TGTGCCAGCAGTAGCGCCGGGACAGGGGGCTACGAGCAGTACTTC.

The chain recombines TRBV6-2 or TRBV6-3 with TRBJ2-7; TRBD2 matches 9 bases. J was trimmed by 6 bases and V by 4 bases; bases with no gene match: 7. The V gene's germline CDR1 is MNHEY and CDR2 SVGEGT. The CDR3 length is 14 residues. In DNA, the CDR3 is TGTGCCAGCAGTTTCCTACTAGCGGGCTCCGAGCAGTACGTC. This codes for CASSFLLAGSEQYV.

This clonotype appeared a single time. The V and J genes are TRBV7-9 and TRBJ2-2; tentative D call: TRBD2 (5 bases). CDR1 and CDR2 (germline): SEHNR, FQNEAQ (reference sequence). V dropped 8 bases and J dropped 0 bases, with 13 bases sitting between them. This CDR3 comprises 15 residues. CDR3 sequence reads: CASPRTFTNTGELFF. Written as DNA, the CDR3 is TGTGCCAGCCCCCGGACTTTCACGAACACCGGGGAGCTGTTTTTT.

This clonotype was recorded a few times. V is TRBV20-1 and J is TRBJ1-6; 8 bases agree with TRBD1. Per the germline V gene, CDR1 is DFQATT and CDR2 is SNEGSKA (reference sequence). V lost 1 base, J lost 14 bases, and 16 bases stayed unmatched. This CDR3 is built from 16 residues. CDR3 sequence: CSARVPGDGSQGALHF. The CDR3 nucleotides read TGCAGTGCTAGAGTGCCCGGGGACGGATCACAGGGGGCCCTCCACTTT.

This clonotype was counted a few times. V is TRBV12-3 or TRBV12-4 and J is TRBJ1-1, with D uncertain. This CDR3 spans 12 amino acids. Trimming took off 3 bases at V and 1 base at J, with 3 bases between the two ends. The CDR3 region has the DNA TGTGCCAGCAGTTTCGAGAACACTGAAGCTTTCTTT. The encoded protein is CASSFENTEAFF.